Listed here are 13 T cell receptor beta chains from one sample, sequenced in a study of cytomegalovirus exposure and HLA in healthy donors. The PCR ran on 60 Vbeta and 13 Jbeta primers. Sequencing used immunoSEQ multiplex PCR; TCRdb keeps in-frame clones, though not all of them. The sample gives about 120,000 clones, about 72% of which show up once; about 1.5% is in the top ten. Sequenced: PBMCs. The receptor source for this set is a female donor in good health and CMV-seronegative.

This chain links TRBV10-3 with TRBJ2-1, with 9 bases that match TRBD1. The germline V gene has CDR1 ENHRY and CDR2 SYGVKD. J lost 6 bases, V lost 2 bases, and 8 bases had no gene match. This CDR3 is built from 16 residues. In nucleotides, the CDR3 is TGTGCCATCAGTGAGATACAGGGGGCGCGGGGCAATGAGCAGTTCTTC. It yields the protein CAISEIQGARGNEQFF.

Only one count was recorded for this clone. V gene TRBV30 combines with J gene TRBJ1-4; TRBD1 aligns across 8 bases. V shed 2 bases, J shed 5 bases, and the junction held 7 bases outside the gene matches. CDR3 size: 15 residues. In germline, CDR1 is GTSNPN, CDR2 SVGIG (reference sequence). CDR3 in amino acids: CAWSYGQGANEKLFF. For the CDR3, the DNA is TGTGCCTGGAGTTACGGACAGGGAGCCAATGAAAAACTGTTTTTT.

This chain uses TRBV10-1 with TRBJ2-7; no clear D. This CDR3 has 13 amino acids. Looked up from germline, CDR1 is WNHNN and CDR2 is SYGVQD (reference sequence). V lost 1 base and J lost 5, with 9 bases in between. The CDR3 loop reads CASSEFLLDEQYF. In DNA, the CDR3 is TGCGCCAGCAGTGAGTTTCTACTGGACGAGCAGTACTTC.

This sequence joins TRBV7-9 and TRBJ1-1; D remains unclear. Trimming took off 5 bases at V and 10 bases at J, with 14 bases between the two ends. This CDR3 is built from 12 residues. Germline lookup yields CDR1 SEHNR and CDR2 FQNEAQ (reference sequence). The CDR3 loop is CASSKREGRAFF. The CDR3 DNA reads as TGTGCCAGCAGCAAGAGGGAGGGTAGAGCTTTCTTT.

This sequence joins TRBV15 and TRBJ1-4, with TRBD1 identical over 7 bases. Per the germline V gene, CDR1 is LNHNV and CDR2 is YYDKDF (reference sequence). The V and J ends lost 5 bases and 7 bases, in that order; junction bases with no gene match: 7. The CDR3 loop spans 14 amino acids. This CDR3 is CATSETGLGEKLFF. Here the CDR3 DNA reads TGTGCCACCAGCGAGACAGGGTTAGGTGAAAAACTGTTTTTT.

This sequence joins TRBV27 and TRBJ1-4; 9 positions match TRBD1. J gave up 4 bases and V 2 bases, and 8 bases lay outside the gene matches. Looked up from germline, CDR1 is MNHEY and CDR2 is SMNVEV (reference sequence). The CDR3 totals 17 residues. The CDR3 DNA reads as TGTGCCAGCAGTTTAAGCCCTCGGACAGGGGTTAATGAAAAACTGTTTTTT. This sequence encodes CASSLSPRTGVNEKLFF.

The chain has TRBV9 and TRBJ2-3; 7 bases align to TRBD1. The germline V gene has CDR1 SGDLS and CDR2 YYNGEE. J gave up 4 bases and V 0 bases, and 5 bases lay outside the gene matches. The CDR3 is 15 residues long. This chain's CDR3 is CASSVEGARADTQYF. In DNA, the CDR3 is TGTGCCAGCAGCGTAGAGGGGGCCCGAGCAGATACGCAGTATTTT. Variable domain in full (rest from reference TRBV9 and TRBJ2-3): DSGVTQTPKHLITATGQRVTLRCSPRSGDLSVYWYQQSLDQGLQFLIQYYNGEERAKGNILERFSAQQFPDLHSELNLSSLELGDSALYFCASSVEGARADTQYFGPGTRLTVL.

Only one count was recorded for this clone. The chain joins TRBV15 to TRBJ2-7; D is unresolved. This CDR3 spans 12 amino acids. Looked up from germline, CDR1 is LNHNV and CDR2 is YYDKDF (reference sequence). V lost 4 bases and J lost 4, with 8 bases in between. The CDR3 sequence is CATSTYPYEQYF. The CDR3 region has the DNA TGTGCCACCAGCACCTACCCTTACGAGCAGTACTTC.

The genes are TRBV7-3 and TRBJ2-1; TRBD1 aligns across 10 bases. In germline, CDR1 is SGHTA, CDR2 FQGTGA. V gave up 5 bases and J gave up 0 bases; unmatched junction bases: 10. This CDR3 region has 18 residues. CDR3 region: CASSGRDRGSSSYNEQFF. DNA for the CDR3: TGTGCCAGCAGCGGGCGGGACAGGGGTTCGAGCTCCTACAATGAGCAGTTCTTC. The entire variable domain, with the rest obtained from reference TRBV7-3 and TRBJ2-1, is as follows: GAGVSQTPSNKVTEKGKYVELRCDPISGHTALYWYRQSLGQGPEFLIYFQGTGAADDSGLPNDRFFAVRPEGSVSTLKIQRTERGDSAVYLCASSGRDRGSSSYNEQFFGPGTRLTVL.

J is TRBJ2-5 and V is TRBV6-4, with a possible D match to TRBD2 (7 bases). CDR1 and CDR2 (germline): MRHNA, SNTAGT. The CDR3 covers 15 residues. The V gene lost 8 bases and the J gene lost 0 bases, with 16 bases spanning the gap. The CDR3: CASPVQGRDQETQYF. CDR3 bases: TGTGCCAGCCCCGTGCAGGGGAGGGACCAAGAGACCCAGTACTTC.

This chain uses TRBV5-1 with TRBJ2-2; maybe TRBD1 (5 bases). Germline CDR1 reads SGHRS; CDR2 reads YFSETQ. Trimming cost V 6 bases and J 1 base, with 7 bases left between them. This CDR3 region has 13 residues. The CDR3 loop reads CASIQENTGELFF. The CDR3, as DNA: TGCGCCAGCATACAGGAGAACACCGGGGAGCTGTTTTTT.

The chain recombines TRBV6-5 with TRBJ1-1, with D uncertain. Germline CDR1 is MNHEY and CDR2 is SVGAGI. The CDR3 covers 13 residues. With 2 bases removed from V and 3 bases from J, the gap between germline ends came to 7 bases. CDR3 DNA: TGTGCCAGCAGTTACAGGGAGGACACTGAAGCTTTCTTT. Amino acids: CASSYREDTEAFF.

This sequence joins TRBV25-1 and TRBJ2-7; 8 bases match TRBD2. CDR1 is MGHDK, CDR2 SYGVNS, per germline. J lost 2 bases, V lost 6 bases, and 6 bases had no gene match. This CDR3 is 14 amino acids long. This chain's CDR3 is CASSAGGRTYEQYF. In DNA, the CDR3 is TGTGCCAGCAGCGCGGGGGGTAGAACCTACGAGCAGTACTTC.